Following are 16 T cell receptor beta chains from one sample sequenced in a study of blood T cell repertoires in COVID-19. Method: immunoSEQ multiplex PCR; TCRdb's copy keeps in-frame clones and lacks some. The table has about 220,000 clones, around 80% seen once. Input material: peripheral blood. These receptors all stem from a man aged 25 to 40 with active or convalescent COVID-19.

The chain recombines TRBV7-2 with TRBJ1-2; 7 bases fit TRBD1. From germline, CDR1 is SGHTA and CDR2 FQGNSA. CDR3 length equals 13 residues. With V trimmed by 4 bases and J by 2 bases, 1 base remained unmatched. CDR3 nucleotides: TGTGCCAGCAGCTACAGGGGCAACTATGGCTACACCTTC. It is translated as CASSYRGNYGYTF.

This chain uses TRBV23-1 with TRBJ1-6, with TRBD1 identical over 8 bases. TRBV23-1 is given ORF status, its function remaining uncertain. The CDR3 has 17 amino acids. V shed 7 bases, J shed 1 base, and the junction held 9 bases outside the gene matches. The CDR3 nucleotides are TGCGCCAGCACCCGGACAGGGAGGGGATCCTATAATTCACCCCTCCACTTT. It translates to CASTRTGRGSYNSPLHF.

The V and J genes are TRBV3-1 (or the pseudogene TRBV3-2) and TRBJ1-4; D gene uncertain. The germline V gene encodes CDR1 LGHDT and CDR2 YNNKEL (reference sequence). Trimming cost V 1 base and J 7 bases, with 7 bases left between them. The length of the CDR3 is 13 residues. The CDR3 region is CASSQGVGEKLFF. CDR3 DNA: TGTGCCAGCAGCCAAGGCGTTGGTGAAAAACTGTTTTTT.

CDR3 DNA: TGTGCCAGCAGTCCGGACAGCTATGGCTACACCTTC. Amino acid sequence: CASSPDSYGYTF. The V and J genes are TRBV28 and TRBJ1-2; D may be TRBD1 (6 bases). This CDR3 contains 12 residues. Germline CDR1 and CDR2: MDHEN and SYDVKM. Trimming removed 5 bases from V and 4 bases from J, with 8 bases in between.

The J gene is TRBJ1-1, the V gene TRBV28; the D is unclear. The CDR3 loop spans 13 amino acids. Germline CDR1 is MDHEN and CDR2 is SYDVKM. The V end lost 3 bases, the J end lost 2 bases, and 7 bases lay between the germline ends. The CDR3 sequence: CASSFKSNTEAFF. As DNA, the CDR3 is TGTGCCAGCAGTTTTAAAAGCAACACTGAAGCTTTCTTT.

CDR3 protein: CASSVIQGSYEQYF. The CDR3 nucleotides are TGTGCCAGCAGTGTAATACAGGGGTCCTACGAGCAGTACTTC. V gene TRBV27 combines with J gene TRBJ2-7; 7 nucleotides agree with TRBD1. With 5 bases clipped from V and 1 base from J, the junction kept 5 bases outside the gene matches. There are 14 residues in the CDR3. Germline loops: CDR1 MNHEY, CDR2 SMNVEV (reference sequence).

The chain uses TRBV12-3 or TRBV12-4 and TRBJ1-6; D is uncertain. Trimming cost V 5 bases and J 3 bases, with 5 bases left between them. The CDR3 runs to 13 residues. In DNA form, the CDR3 reads TGTGCCAGCAGTCCCCGCTATAATTCACCCCTCCACTTT. Translation gives CASSPRYNSPLHF.

The V and J genes are TRBV2 and TRBJ2-5; 16 positions match TRBD2. This CDR3 comprises 16 residues. V lost 5 bases and J lost 5; bases outside the gene matches: 5. Germline values: CDR1 SNHLY, CDR2 FYNNEI. The CDR3 DNA follows: TGTGCCAGCAGTCCGGGACTAGCGGGGGGGATGGAGACCCAGTACTTC. Its protein is CASSPGLAGGMETQYF.

This chain connects TRBV9 to TRBJ1-1; 9 nucleotides agree with TRBD1. This CDR3 contains 12 residues. V was pared by 3 bases and J by 9 bases, with 3 bases of the junction left unmatched. CDR1 SGDLS and CDR2 YYNGEE come from the germline V gene. The CDR3 sequence is CASSGGQGQAFF. CDR3 DNA sequence: TGTGCCAGCAGCGGGGGACAGGGCCAAGCTTTCTTT.

With regard to this clone: Other DNA sequences from this sample encode an identical CDR3 as well. The J gene is TRBJ1-5, the V gene TRBV12-3 or TRBV12-4; no firm D call. The CDR3 length is 13 residues. Trimming cost V 3 bases and J 4 bases, with 7 bases left between them. CDR3 nucleotides: TGTGCCAGCAGTTTGGCGGGAAATCAGCCCCAGCATTTT. Amino acid sequence: CASSLAGNQPQHF.

The chain uses TRBV19 and TRBJ1-1, with a possible D match to TRBD1 (5 bases). There are 13 residues in the CDR3. Trimming shortened V by 3 bases and J by 9 bases, and 14 bases separated the two germline ends. From germline, CDR1 is LNHDA and CDR2 SQIVND (reference sequence). In DNA form, the CDR3 reads TGTGCCAGTAGTATGGGGCGGGGAGGGAAAGCTTTCTTT. Protein: CASSMGRGGKAFF.

This clone was recorded a few times. The chain recombines TRBV27 with TRBJ1-2; D perhaps matches TRBD1 (5 bases). Germline V CDR1 and CDR2: MNHEY, SMNVEV (reference sequence). V lost 4 bases, J lost 4 bases, and 10 bases lay in between. The CDR3 has 13 residues. The CDR3 here is CASSSRGVYGYTF. As DNA, the CDR3 is TGTGCCAGCAGTTCCCGGGGGGTCTATGGCTACACCTTC.

V gene TRBV5-6 combines with J gene TRBJ1-5; TRBD1 aligns across 11 bases. CDR1 is SGHDT, CDR2 YYEEEE, per germline. CDR3 length equals 14 residues. V gave up 3 bases and J gave up 7 bases; unmatched junction bases: 3. CDR3 sequence: CASSWGTGGQPQHF. In DNA, the CDR3 is TGTGCCAGCAGCTGGGGGACAGGGGGACAGCCCCAGCATTTT. The full variable domain, its missing parts supplied by reference TRBV5-6 and TRBJ1-5, is DAGVTQSPTHLIKTRGQQVTLRCSPKSGHDTVSWYQQALGQGPQFIFQYYEEEERQRGNFPDRFSGHQFPNYSSELNVNALLLGDSALYLCASSWGTGGQPQHFGDGTRLSIL.

This chain connects TRBV7-2 to TRBJ2-1; TRBD1 aligns across 8 bases. This CDR3 contains 16 residues. Trimming removed 1 base from V and 7 bases from J; junction bases left unmatched: 9. Germline CDR1 is SGHTA and CDR2 is FQGNSA. This chain's CDR3 is CASSLVGQGAPNEQFF. In DNA, the CDR3 is TGTGCCAGCAGCTTAGTTGGGCAGGGGGCCCCTAATGAGCAGTTCTTC.

This clone has only a few counts. The J gene is TRBJ2-1, the V gene TRBV10-1; TRBD2 agrees at 8 bases. Germline-derived CDR1 and CDR2 are WNHNN and SYGVQD (reference sequence). The V gene end was trimmed by 0 bases and the J gene end by 8 bases; junction bases not matched to a gene: 6. There are 15 residues in the CDR3. CDR3 residues: CASSESSGRSDEQFF. In nucleotides, the CDR3 is TGCGCCAGCAGTGAGTCAAGCGGGAGATCTGATGAGCAGTTCTTC.

DNA for the CDR3: TGTGCCAGCAGTTACGGGAAAAGAGGGACTGAAGCTTTCTTT. This translates into CASSYGKRGTEAFF. The genes are TRBV6-5 and TRBJ1-1; D gene uncertain. The CDR3 loop spans 14 amino acids. Germline V gene data show CDR1 as MNHEY and CDR2 as SVGAGI. Trimming removed 2 bases from V and 5 bases from J, with 12 bases in between.